These 10 T cell receptor beta chains were all obtained from the same sample, sequenced in a study of blood T cell repertoires in COVID-19. Profiling relied on immunoSEQ multiplex PCR, and the TCRdb table lists in-frame clones only, not all of them. The sample includes 140,000 to 150,000 clones, around 84% of them seen just once. Material: peripheral blood. The source is a human donor in a cohort sampled during active COVID-19.

The chain carries TRBV11-3 and TRBJ1-4; the match to TRBD1 covers 8 bases. V gave up 5 bases and J gave up 8 bases; unmatched junction bases: 10. Germline V lookup: CDR1 SGHNT, CDR2 YENEEA. This CDR3 region has 15 residues. In DNA form, the CDR3 reads TGTGCCAGCAGCAGATCCGGGACAGGAGGAGAAAAACTGTTTTTT. Translating it yields CASSRSGTGGEKLFF.

A few counts support this clone. The chain is built from TRBV27 and TRBJ1-4, with no clear D. The V end was cut by 3 bases, the J end by 6 bases, with 14 bases between. The CDR3 consists of 15 residues. The germline V gene has CDR1 MNHEY and CDR2 SMNVEV (reference sequence). In nucleotides, the CDR3 is TGTGCCAGCAGTTTTTTGTCCCAGCGCGATGAAAAACTGTTTTTT. It encodes CASSFLSQRDEKLFF.

The chain couples TRBV29-1 to TRBJ2-7; 11 bases agree with TRBD2. V lost 3 bases, J lost 7 bases, and 5 bases stayed unmatched. The germline V gene has CDR1 SQVTM and CDR2 ANQGSEA. CDR3 length: 13 amino acids. The CDR3, as DNA: TGCAGCGTTGACCTAGCGGGGGGTCCGGAGCAGTACTTC. This sequence encodes CSVDLAGGPEQYF.

This chain connects TRBV11-3 to TRBJ1-5; 9 bases align to TRBD1. CDR1 is SGHNT and CDR2 is YENEEA in the germline V gene. V shed 3 bases and J 3 bases; nucleotides not matched to a gene: 3. The CDR3 extends over 15 amino acids. The CDR3 protein is CASSLGQGNNQPQHF. CDR3 nucleotide sequence: TGTGCCAGCAGCTTGGGACAGGGAAACAATCAGCCCCAGCATTTT.

The J gene is TRBJ1-2, the V gene TRBV3-1 (or the pseudogene TRBV3-2); 8 bases map to TRBD1. V dropped 1 base and J dropped 7; count of bases not matched to a gene: 8. The CDR3 extends over 15 amino acids. Germline CDR1 reads LGHDT; CDR2 reads YNNKEL (reference sequence). This CDR3 is CASSQAAGGGGGYTF. CDR3 in DNA: TGTGCCAGCAGCCAAGCGGCAGGGGGCGGAGGTGGCTACACCTTC.

In this sample, this clone turned up once. The chain links TRBV11-2 to TRBJ1-3; 9 nucleotides agree with TRBD1. The length of the CDR3 is 16 residues. Per the germline V gene, CDR1 is SGHAT and CDR2 is FQNNGV. Trimming removed 5 bases from V and 4 bases from J; junction bases left unmatched: 9. The CDR3 loop reads CASSALTGGLGNTIYF. As DNA, the CDR3 is TGTGCCAGCAGCGCGCTGACAGGGGGATTAGGAAACACCATATATTTT.

This clone was counted once. V usage is TRBV5-4 and J usage is TRBJ1-6, with a weak D call TRBD1 (5 bases). CDR3 length: 14 residues. Germline CDR1 and CDR2: SGHNT and YYREEE (reference sequence). Trimming took off 0 bases at V and 6 bases at J, with 7 bases between the two ends. Here the CDR3 DNA reads TGTGCCAGCAGCTTGGGCCAGGGTAATTCACCCCTCCACTTT. Its translation is CASSLGQGNSPLHF.

The rearrangement joins TRBV18 to TRBJ2-2; D unresolved. The V gene's germline CDR1 is KGHSH and CDR2 LQKENI. This CDR3 has 14 amino acids. The V end lost 3 bases, the J end lost 0 bases, and 5 bases lay between the germline ends. CDR3 nucleotide sequence: TGTGCCAGCTCACCGGCGGCGAACACCGGGGAGCTGTTTTTT. Translation: CASSPAANTGELFF.

The J gene is TRBJ1-3, the V gene TRBV15; the D is unclear. V lost 4 bases to trimming and J lost 3 bases, with 13 bases between them. CDR1 and CDR2 from the germline V gene are LNHNV and YYDKDF (reference sequence). This CDR3 has 15 residues. The CDR3: CATSILQAGGNTIYF. The CDR3 DNA reads as TGTGCCACCAGCATATTGCAGGCGGGTGGAAACACCATATATTTT.

The chain employs TRBV19 and TRBJ2-4; 9 nucleotides match TRBD2. The CDR3 is made up of 16 amino acids. Trimming cost V 5 bases and J 3 bases; bases outside gene matches: 8. Per the germline V gene, CDR1 is LNHDA and CDR2 is SQIVND (reference sequence). The CDR3 DNA reads as TGTGCCAGTAGTCCCCTAGCGGGACAAGGCAAAAACATTCAGTACTTC. It is translated as CASSPLAGQGKNIQYF.